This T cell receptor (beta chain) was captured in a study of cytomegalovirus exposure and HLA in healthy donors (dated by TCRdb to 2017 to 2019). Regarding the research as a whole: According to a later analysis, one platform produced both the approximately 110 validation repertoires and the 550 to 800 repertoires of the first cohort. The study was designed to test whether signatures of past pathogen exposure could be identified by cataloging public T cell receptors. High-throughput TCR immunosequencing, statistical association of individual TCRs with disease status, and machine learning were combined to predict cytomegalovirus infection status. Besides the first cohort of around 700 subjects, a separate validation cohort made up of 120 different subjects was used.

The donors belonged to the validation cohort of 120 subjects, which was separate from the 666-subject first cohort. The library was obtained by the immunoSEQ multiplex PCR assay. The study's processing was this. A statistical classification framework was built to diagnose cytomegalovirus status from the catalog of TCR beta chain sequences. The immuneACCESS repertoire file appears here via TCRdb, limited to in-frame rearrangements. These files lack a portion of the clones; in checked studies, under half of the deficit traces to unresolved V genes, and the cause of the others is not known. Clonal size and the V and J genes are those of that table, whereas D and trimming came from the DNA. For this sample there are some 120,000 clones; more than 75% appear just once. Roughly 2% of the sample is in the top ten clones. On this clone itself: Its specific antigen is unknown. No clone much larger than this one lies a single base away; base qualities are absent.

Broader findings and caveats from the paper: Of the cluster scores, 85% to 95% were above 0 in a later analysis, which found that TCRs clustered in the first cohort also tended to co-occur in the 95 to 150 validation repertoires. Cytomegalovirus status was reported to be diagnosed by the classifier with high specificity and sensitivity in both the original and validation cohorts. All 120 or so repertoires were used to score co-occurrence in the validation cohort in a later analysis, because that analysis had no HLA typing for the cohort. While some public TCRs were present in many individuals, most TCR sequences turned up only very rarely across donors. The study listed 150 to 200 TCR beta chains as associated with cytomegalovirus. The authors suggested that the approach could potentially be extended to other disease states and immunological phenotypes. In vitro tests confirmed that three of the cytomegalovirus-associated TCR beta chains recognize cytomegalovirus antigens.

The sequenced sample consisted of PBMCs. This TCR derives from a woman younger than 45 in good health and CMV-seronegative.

The nucleotide sequence is given as TGTGCCAGCAGCCGGACTATGAGCACAGATACGCAGTATTTT. Its coded protein is CASSRTMSTDTQYF. The chain is made from TRBV6-4 and TRBJ2-3, with TRBD2 as a weak D call on 6 bases. The CDR3 spans 14 residues, from the cysteine through the phenylalanine. The entry retains the CDR3 DNA only, 42 bases that are in frame from base 1. CDR1 is given as MRHNA and CDR2 as SNTAGT, both from the germline V gene. Cut back by 6 bases and 0 bases, the V and J ends lie 10 bases apart.